The 23 T cell receptor beta chains presented below share a single source sample, sequenced in a study of cytomegalovirus exposure and HLA in healthy donors (dated by TCRdb to 2015 to 2018). Libraries were prepared through the immunoSEQ multiplex PCR assay. A mixture of 60 forward primers for TCR Vbeta segments and 13 reverse primers for TCR Jbeta segments was used in the multiplex PCR. Imported from immuneACCESS, the table was reduced by TCRdb to in-frame sequences with V and J called. These copies leave out some clones; in studies compared against another copy, an unresolved V gene accounts for under half, and the cause of the remainder is not known. Counted in this sample were about 150,000 clones; about 84% of them appeared once. The top ten constitute around 5.2% of the sample. Sequences were obtained from PBMCs. These receptor sequences come from a woman aged 35 to 49 in good health and CMV-seropositive.

The J gene is TRBJ2-7, the V gene TRBV6-1; possibly TRBD1 for D (6 bases). V was trimmed by 4 bases and J by 6 bases, leaving 16 bases between them. CDR3 length equals 14 residues. Germline V gene sequence: CDR1 MNHNS, CDR2 SASEGT. This CDR3 reads CASSGLQGRGEQYF. CDR3 DNA sequence: TGTGCCAGCAGTGGGTTACAGGGCCGGGGCGAGCAGTACTTC.

This clone was recorded once. The chain recombines TRBV2 with TRBJ2-2; D perhaps matches TRBD1 (6 bases). V lost 2 bases, J lost 5 bases, and 9 bases lay in between. The CDR3 sequence is 14 residues long. Germline V gives CDR1 SNHLY, CDR2 FYNNEI. The CDR3 region has the DNA TGTGCCAGCAGTGAAAACAGGGTTACCGGGGAGCTGTTTTTT. It codes for CASSENRVTGELFF.

This clone was picked up one time. The V and J genes are TRBV19 and TRBJ1-5, with D possibly being TRBD1 (6 bases). Looked up from germline, CDR1 is LNHDA and CDR2 is SQIVND (reference sequence). The V and J ends lost 7 bases and 3 bases respectively, with 19 bases between them. The CDR3 is 16 amino acids. The CDR3 loop is CASTDRSGTPNQPQHF. The DNA for the CDR3 is TGTGCCAGTACCGACCGGTCCGGGACACCCAATCAGCCCCAGCATTTT.

The chain uses TRBV5-1 and TRBJ2-7, with TRBD1 matching 8 bases. The CDR3 loop spans 15 amino acids. Germline CDR1 is SGHRS and CDR2 is YFSETQ. Trimming removed 2 bases from V and 2 bases from J; junction bases left unmatched: 6. The CDR3 DNA reads TGCGCCAGCAGCTTCGGGGACAGGACCACCTACGAGCAGTACTTC. As protein: CASSFGDRTTYEQYF.

The chain combines TRBV29-1 with TRBJ1-2, with a possible D match to TRBD1 (6 bases). Trimming left V 3 bases short and J 7 bases short, with 15 bases between. Germline CDR1 is SQVTM and CDR2 is ANQGSEA. This CDR3 has 13 amino acids. The CDR3 region has the DNA TGCAGCGTTGACAGAGACAACAGGGTTGGCTACACCTTC. Amino acid sequence: CSVDRDNRVGYTF.

This clone has only a few counts. J is TRBJ2-6 and V is TRBV28; D might be TRBD2 (5 bases). Germline assignment: CDR1 MDHEN and CDR2 SYDVKM. This CDR3 comprises 18 residues. V shed 1 base and J shed 1 base, with 14 bases lying between them. The CDR3 region has the DNA TGTGCCAGCAGTTTATCTCCGGACGAGGGTTCTGGGGCCAACGTCCTGACTTTC. This sequence encodes CASSLSPDEGSGANVLTF.

This clone showed up just a few times. The chain has TRBV19 and TRBJ2-7; D is possibly TRBD1 (5 bases). Germline CDR1 and CDR2: LNHDA and SQIVND (reference sequence). V was shortened by 6 bases and J by 2 bases, with 11 bases between the two germline ends. The CDR3 totals 13 residues. The CDR3 region is CASSLDSAYEQYF. Here the CDR3 DNA reads TGTGCCAGTAGCCTCGACAGTGCCTACGAGCAGTACTTC. Full variable domain (outside the CDR3, taken from reference TRBV19 and TRBJ2-7): DGGITQSPKYLFRKEGQNVTLSCEQNLNHDAMYWYRQDPGQGLRLIYYSQIVNDFQKGDIAEGYSVSREKKESFPLTVTSAQKNPTAFYLCASSLDSAYEQYFGPGTRLTVT.

This clone was found a few times. The rearrangement joins TRBV10-1 to TRBJ2-1; D gene ambiguous. Trimming stripped 0 bases from V and 3 bases from J, with 3 bases between. Germline V gene sequence: CDR1 WNHNN, CDR2 SYGVQD (reference sequence). CDR3 length: 13 amino acids. The CDR3 sequence is CASSESSYNEQFF. CDR3 bases: TGCGCCAGCAGTGAGTCCAGCTACAATGAGCAGTTCTTC.

This chain uses TRBV7-8 with TRBJ1-1; no clear D gene. The germline gives CDR1 SGHVS, CDR2 FQNEAQ. The CDR3 has 12 amino acids. Trimming took 5 bases from V and 4 from J, leaving 8 bases between them. Here the CDR3 reads CASSRGITEAFF. CDR3 coding DNA: TGTGCCAGCAGCCGGGGTATCACTGAAGCTTTCTTT. Complete variable domain (other parts from reference TRBV7-8 and TRBJ1-1): GAGVSQSPRYKVAKRGQDVALRCDPISGHVSLFWYQQALGQGPEFLTYFQNEAQLDKSGLPSDRFFAERPEGSVSTLKIQRTQQEDSAVYLCASSRGITEAFFGQGTRLTVV.

This chain uses TRBV4-1 with TRBJ2-5; 10 bases agree with TRBD1. Trimming cost V 6 bases and J 5 bases; bases outside gene matches: 9. In germline, CDR1 is MGHRA, CDR2 YSYEKL. The length of the CDR3 is 15 residues. Here the CDR3 DNA reads TGCGCCAGCAGTAGACAGGGGGCGCTAGTTGAGACCCAGTACTTC. Translation: CASSRQGALVETQYF.

This chain connects TRBV4-1 to TRBJ1-1, with 8 nucleotides matching TRBD1. The J segment lost 0 bases and the V segment lost 1 base, leaving 13 bases of the junction unmatched. The CDR3 has 19 residues. CDR1 MGHRA and CDR2 YSYEKL come from the germline V gene. The CDR3: CASSQGPLGTGDLNTEAFF. CDR3 in DNA: TGCGCCAGCAGCCAAGGGCCGCTGGGGACAGGCGACTTGAACACTGAAGCTTTCTTT.

This rearrangement joins TRBV18 to TRBJ1-1; maybe TRBD1 (6 bases). The CDR3 sequence is 13 residues long. CDR1 and CDR2 (germline): KGHSH, LQKENI. Trimming removed 3 bases at V and 4 bases at J, with 9 bases between. CDR3 nucleotides: TGTGCCAGCTCACCCACAGGGAGCACTGAAGCTTTCTTT. As protein: CASSPTGSTEAFF.

The chain recombines TRBV4-1 with TRBJ2-2, with 9 bases that match TRBD2. Germline V gene lookup returns CDR1 MGHRA and CDR2 YSYEKL. This CDR3 spans 16 amino acids. After removal of 4 bases from V and 2 bases from J, the junction contained 5 bases not matched to a gene. The CDR3 DNA reads TGCGCCAGCAGCCCACCTAGCGGGGCCAACACCGGGGAGCTGTTTTTT. Amino acids: CASSPPSGANTGELFF.

V usage is TRBV2 and J usage is TRBJ2-7; maybe TRBD1 (5 bases). V was pared by 1 base and J by 2 bases, with 12 bases between. Germline assignment: CDR1 SNHLY and CDR2 FYNNEI. The CDR3 totals 15 residues. CDR3 in amino acids: CASSEGGREPYEQYF. In nucleotides, the CDR3 is TGTGCCAGCAGTGAAGGTGGCAGGGAACCCTACGAGCAGTACTTC.

J is TRBJ2-3 and V is TRBV30, with TRBD1 matching 7 bases. The length of the CDR3 is 15 residues. V lost 0 bases, J lost 3 bases, and 6 bases stayed unmatched. In germline, CDR1 is GTSNPN, CDR2 SVGIG (reference sequence). CDR3 nucleotide sequence: TGTGCCTGGAGTGTATCGACAGGGATTACAGATACGCAGTATTTT. This translates into CAWSVSTGITDTQYF.

The chain couples TRBV19 to TRBJ1-1; no clear D. V was cut by 2 bases and J by 3 bases, with 10 bases left in between. The CDR3 is 14 amino acids. CDR1 and CDR2 (germline): LNHDA, SQIVND (reference sequence). The CDR3 loop reads CASSIRELDTEAFF. The CDR3 nucleotides read TGTGCCAGTAGTATACGGGAATTGGACACTGAAGCTTTCTTT.

The chain recombines TRBV5-4 with TRBJ2-1, with a weak D call TRBD2 (6 bases). Trimming removed 6 bases from V and 1 base from J, with 14 bases in between. The CDR3 contains 15 residues. CDR1 and CDR2 from the germline V gene are SGHNT and YYREEE (reference sequence). The CDR3 loop is CASTTAGLSYNEQFF. DNA for the CDR3: TGTGCCAGCACCACTGCGGGACTTTCCTACAATGAGCAGTTCTTC.

The rearrangement joins TRBV5-1 to TRBJ1-2; TRBD1 matches at 9 bases. The CDR3 consists of 15 residues. Germline trimming cut 4 bases from V and 7 bases from J; bases unmatched to any gene: 11. Germline V gene lookup returns CDR1 SGHRS and CDR2 YFSETQ. Here the CDR3 DNA reads TGCGCCAGCAGCGCCGCCGGGACAGGGCTAGCTGGCTACACCTTC. Translated, it gives CASSAAGTGLAGYTF.

V gene TRBV30 combines with J gene TRBJ2-1; D gene uncertain. The germline CDR1 and CDR2 sequences are GTSNPN and SVGIG (reference sequence). V was cut by 1 base and J by 5 bases, with 9 bases left in between. The CDR3 contains 13 residues. This CDR3 is CAWSAARHNEQFF. The CDR3 nucleotides read TGTGCCTGGAGTGCCGCTAGGCACAATGAGCAGTTCTTC.

V and J are TRBV15 and TRBJ1-5, with 8 bases that match TRBD1. The CDR3 length is 15 residues. The germline V gene has CDR1 LNHNV and CDR2 YYDKDF (reference sequence). Trimming at V came to 3 bases and at J to 3 bases, leaving 4 bases not matched to a gene. The chain's CDR3 is CATSSDRGYNQPQHF. CDR3 bases: TGTGCCACCAGCAGCGACAGGGGATACAATCAGCCCCAGCATTTT.

This sequence joins TRBV30 and TRBJ1-4, with TRBD1 identical over 10 bases. CDR1 and CDR2 (germline): GTSNPN, SVGIG (reference sequence). The trim removed 8 bases at V and 7 bases at J, leaving 13 bases unmatched. The CDR3 runs 15 residues. In DNA, the CDR3 is TGTGCCGGGAAGACAGGGGGCGGGATCGGTGAAAAACTGTTTTTT. It is translated as CAGKTGGGIGEKLFF.

This clone occurred a few times. The rearrangement uses TRBV25-1 and TRBJ1-6; D gene unclear. Germline V lookup: CDR1 MGHDK, CDR2 SYGVNS. The CDR3 runs to 12 residues. Deletions cut 1 base from V and 9 bases from J, with 4 bases between. CDR3 nucleotide sequence: TGTGCCAGCAGTGAATCGTTTTCACCCCTCCACTTT. This translates into CASSESFSPLHF.

The DNA of the CDR3 is TGCGCCAGCAGCTTGGGGGACAGGGTCGATGAGCAGTTCTTC. Its protein is CASSLGDRVDEQFF. The chain combines TRBV5-1 with TRBJ2-1, with 9 positions matching TRBD1. There are 14 residues in the CDR3. Trimming cost V 0 bases and J 8 bases; bases outside gene matches: 3. Germline V lookup: CDR1 SGHRS, CDR2 YFSETQ.